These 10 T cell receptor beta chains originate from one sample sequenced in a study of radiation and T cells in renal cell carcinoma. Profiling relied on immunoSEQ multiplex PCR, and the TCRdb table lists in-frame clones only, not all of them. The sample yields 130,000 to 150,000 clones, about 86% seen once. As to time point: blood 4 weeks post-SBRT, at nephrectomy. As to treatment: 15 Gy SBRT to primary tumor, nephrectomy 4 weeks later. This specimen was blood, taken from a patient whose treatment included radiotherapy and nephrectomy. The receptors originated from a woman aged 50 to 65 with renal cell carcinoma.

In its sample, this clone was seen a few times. In DNA, the CDR3 is TGCAGTGCTGCTCACCAAGAGACCCAGTACTTC. Translating gives CSAAHQETQYF. V and J are TRBV20-1 and TRBJ2-5; D unresolved. Germline V CDR1 and CDR2: DFQATT, SNEGSKA (reference sequence). This CDR3 has 11 amino acids. V lost 5 bases and J 0 bases, leaving 4 bases between the germline ends.

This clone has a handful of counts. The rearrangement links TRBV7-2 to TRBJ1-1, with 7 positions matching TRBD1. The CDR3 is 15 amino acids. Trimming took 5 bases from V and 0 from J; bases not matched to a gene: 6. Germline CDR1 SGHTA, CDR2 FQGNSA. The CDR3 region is CASSNRGAVNTEAFF. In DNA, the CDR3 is TGTGCCAGCAGCAACAGGGGTGCGGTGAACACTGAAGCTTTCTTT.

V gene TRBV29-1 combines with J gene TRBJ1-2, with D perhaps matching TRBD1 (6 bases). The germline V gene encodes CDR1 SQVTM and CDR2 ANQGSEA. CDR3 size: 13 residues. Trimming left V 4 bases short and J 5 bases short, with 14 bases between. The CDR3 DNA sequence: TGCAGCGTTGCACAGGGAGTTGGGTATGGCTACACCTTC. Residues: CSVAQGVGYGYTF.

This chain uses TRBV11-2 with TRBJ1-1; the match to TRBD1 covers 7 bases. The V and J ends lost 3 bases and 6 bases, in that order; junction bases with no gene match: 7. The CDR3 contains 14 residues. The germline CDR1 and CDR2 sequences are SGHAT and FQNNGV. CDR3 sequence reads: CASSFGDSRSEAFF. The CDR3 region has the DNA TGTGCCAGCAGCTTTGGGGACAGCCGATCTGAAGCTTTCTTT. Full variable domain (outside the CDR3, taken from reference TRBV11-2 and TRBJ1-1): EAGVAQSPRYKIIEKRQSVAFWCNPISGHATLYWYQQILGQGPKLLIQFQNNGVVDDSQLPKDRFSAERLKGVDSTLKIQPAKLEDSAVYLCASSFGDSRSEAFFGQGTRLTVV.

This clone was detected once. The CDR3 spells CASSSLTGGEETQYF. In DNA, the CDR3 is TGTGCCAGCAGTTCCCTGACAGGGGGCGAAGAGACCCAGTACTTC. The chain recombines TRBV28 with TRBJ2-5, with 10 bases fitting TRBD1. Germline CDR1 reads MDHEN; CDR2 reads SYDVKM. The CDR3 contains 15 residues. V dropped 4 bases and J dropped 3; count of bases not matched to a gene: 5. The whole variable domain, filled in from reference TRBV28 and TRBJ2-5, reads DVKVTQSSRYLVKRTGEKVFLECVQDMDHENMFWYRQDPGLGLRLIYFSYDVKMKEKGDIPEGYSVSREKKERFSLILESASTNQTSMYLCASSSLTGGEETQYFGPGTRLLVL.

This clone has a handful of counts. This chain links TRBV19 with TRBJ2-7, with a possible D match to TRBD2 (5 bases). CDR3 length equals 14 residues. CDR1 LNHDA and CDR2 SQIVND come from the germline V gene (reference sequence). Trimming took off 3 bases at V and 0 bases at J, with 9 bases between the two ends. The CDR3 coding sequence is TGTGCCAGTAGTATTCGGCTAGCCTCCTACGAGCAGTACTTC. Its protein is CASSIRLASYEQYF. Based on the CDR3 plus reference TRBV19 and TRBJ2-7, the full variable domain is DGGITQSPKYLFRKEGQNVTLSCEQNLNHDAMYWYRQDPGQGLRLIYYSQIVNDFQKGDIAEGYSVSREKKESFPLTVTSAQKNPTAFYLCASSIRLASYEQYFGPGTRLTVT.

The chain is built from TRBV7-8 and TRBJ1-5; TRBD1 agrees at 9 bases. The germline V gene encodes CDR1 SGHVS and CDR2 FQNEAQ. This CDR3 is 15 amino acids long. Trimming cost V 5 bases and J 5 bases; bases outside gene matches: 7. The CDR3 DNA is TGTGCCAGCAGCAAAGACAGGGGGTGGCATCAGCCCCAGCATTTT. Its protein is CASSKDRGWHQPQHF.

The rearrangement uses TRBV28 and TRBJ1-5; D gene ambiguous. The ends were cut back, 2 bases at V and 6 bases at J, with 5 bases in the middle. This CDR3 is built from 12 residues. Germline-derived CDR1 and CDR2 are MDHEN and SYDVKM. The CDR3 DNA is TGTGCCAGCAGTTTAGGAGCTCAGCCCCAGCATTTT. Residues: CASSLGAQPQHF.

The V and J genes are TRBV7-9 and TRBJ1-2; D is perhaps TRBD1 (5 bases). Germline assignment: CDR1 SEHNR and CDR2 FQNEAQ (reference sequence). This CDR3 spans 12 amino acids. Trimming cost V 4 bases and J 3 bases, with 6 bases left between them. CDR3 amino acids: CASSWGDYGYTF. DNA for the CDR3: TGTGCCAGCAGCTGGGGGGACTATGGCTACACCTTC.

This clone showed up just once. In DNA form, the CDR3 reads TGCGCCAGCAGCTTCGTACAGAACTATGGCTACACCTTC. Translating gives CASSFVQNYGYTF. J is TRBJ1-2 and V is TRBV5-1; D is ambiguous. Germline V CDR1 and CDR2: SGHRS, YFSETQ. V was shortened by 2 bases and J by 2 bases, with 7 bases between the two germline ends. The CDR3 sequence is 13 residues long.